These 13 T cell receptor beta chains came from one sample sequenced in a study of blood T cell repertoires in COVID-19 (dated by TCRdb to 2018 to 2020). Library preparation used the immunoSEQ multiplex PCR assay. Held by TCRdb, this immuneACCESS table contains in-frame sequences only and omits some clones. Under half of the omission traces to an unresolved V gene where checked; the cause of the rest is unknown. For this sample the table gives just under 65,000 clones, of which just over 85% were detected only once. The ten largest clonotypes hold roughly 1.2% of the sample. The sequenced sample was peripheral blood. The receptors were gathered from a man aged 35 to 55 with acute or convalescent COVID-19.

The genes are TRBV4-1 and TRBJ1-3, with D tentatively TRBD1 (6 bases). V was cut by 3 bases and J by 0 bases, with 9 bases left in between. From germline, CDR1 is MGHRA and CDR2 YSYEKL. CDR3 length: 15 residues. CDR3 in amino acids: CASSQGHRSGNTIYF. The CDR3 coding sequence is TGCGCCAGCAGCCAGGGACACCGCTCTGGAAACACCATATATTTT.

The count of this clone is one. The gene calls are TRBV30 and TRBJ1-2; 9 positions agree with TRBD1. With V trimmed by 6 bases and J by 8 bases, 4 bases remained unmatched. This CDR3 spans 11 amino acids. Per germline, CDR1 GTSNPN and CDR2 SVGIG (reference sequence). The CDR3 reads CACHRGLGYTF. The CDR3 region has the DNA TGTGCCTGTCACAGGGGGCTAGGCTACACCTTC.

This chain joins TRBV24-1 and TRBJ2-3, with 11 bases that match TRBD2. The germline gives CDR1 KGHDR, CDR2 SFDVKD. V dropped 4 bases and J dropped 4; count of bases not matched to a gene: 6. The CDR3 extends over 16 amino acids. The CDR3 loop is CATSDLRLAGSDTQYF. Written as DNA, the CDR3 is TGTGCCACCAGTGACCTAAGACTAGCGGGGTCAGATACGCAGTATTTT.

The J gene is TRBJ1-2, the V gene TRBV12-3 or TRBV12-4; D possibly corresponds to TRBD1 (6 bases). CDR3 size: 12 residues. The germline V and J ends were trimmed by 6 bases and 10 bases, with 15 bases remaining between them. In nucleotides, the CDR3 is TGTGCCAGCAGCACAGGGTCGGAGGACTACACCTTC. It is translated as CASSTGSEDYTF.

This chain joins TRBV18 and TRBJ2-7, with TRBD2 matching over 14 bases. The germline V gene encodes CDR1 KGHSH and CDR2 LQKENI. The CDR3 has 15 residues. With V trimmed by 0 bases and J by 6 bases, 1 base remained unmatched. The CDR3 region has the DNA TGTGCCAGCTCACCACCAGGACTAGCGGGAGGCGAGCAGTACTTC. This translates into CASSPPGLAGGEQYF.

The V gene is TRBV6-5, the J gene TRBJ1-1; perhaps TRBD1 as D (6 bases). The CDR3 runs to 15 residues. Germline lookup yields CDR1 MNHEY and CDR2 SVGAGI. Trimming removed 6 bases from V and 3 bases from J, with 17 bases in between. CDR3 bases: TGTGCCAGCAGGATTCCCAGGGGCGCGGACACTGAAGCTTTCTTT. This encodes CASRIPRGADTEAFF.

This chain links TRBV4-1 with TRBJ1-1; weak D call: TRBD1 (6 bases). V shed 1 base and J shed 3 bases, with 12 bases lying between them. Germline CDR1 reads MGHRA; CDR2 reads YSYEKL. This CDR3 is 15 amino acids long. DNA for the CDR3: TGCGCCAGCAGCCAAGGAAGGGGGGGGGACACTGAAGCTTTCTTT. This encodes CASSQGRGGDTEAFF.

Only one count was recorded for this clone. The V gene is TRBV5-4, the J gene TRBJ2-3; the match to TRBD2 covers 8 bases. The CDR3 is 15 amino acids. The germline V gene has CDR1 SGHNT and CDR2 YYREEE (reference sequence). The V gene end was trimmed by 0 bases and the J gene end by 1 base; junction bases not matched to a gene: 1. The CDR3 nucleotides are TGTGCCAGCAGCTTGGGTAGCGGGGGCACAGATACGCAGTATTTT. Protein sequence: CASSLGSGGTDTQYF.

This chain links TRBV29-1 with TRBJ1-2, with D perhaps matching TRBD1 (5 bases). From germline, CDR1 is SQVTM and CDR2 ANQGSEA. Trimming took 0 bases from V and 0 from J, leaving 17 bases between them. CDR3 length: 17 amino acids. The CDR3 nucleotides are TGCAGCGTTGAAGATCGGGACTTGGGGAGTCCTAACTATGGCTACACCTTC. This sequence encodes CSVEDRDLGSPNYGYTF.

The genes are TRBV5-4 and TRBJ1-4, with 9 bases identical to TRBD1. The CDR3 contains 16 residues. Per germline, CDR1 SGHNT and CDR2 YYREEE (reference sequence). Trimming removed 3 bases from V and 7 bases from J; junction bases left unmatched: 10. CDR3 DNA: TGTGCCAGCAGCTCCTATGGGGGACAGGGAGGTGAAAAACTGTTTTTT. It encodes CASSSYGGQGGEKLFF.

The chain has TRBV27 and TRBJ2-7; D perhaps matches TRBD2 (7 bases). Trimming shortened V by 6 bases and J by 6 bases, and 15 bases separated the two germline ends. The CDR3 is made up of 13 amino acids. Germline CDR1 reads MNHEY; CDR2 reads SMNVEV (reference sequence). DNA of the CDR3: TGTGCCAGCAGGGGGGGGGCTCGGAGCGAGCAGTACTTC. This gives the protein CASRGGARSEQYF.

This rearrangement joins TRBV12-3 or TRBV12-4 to TRBJ1-2; unclear D gene. Trimming shortened V by 5 bases and J by 4 bases, and 11 bases separated the two germline ends. The CDR3 has 13 amino acids. In DNA form, the CDR3 reads TGTGCCAGCAGTCTGGAGGAGGTCTATGGCTACACCTTC. This encodes CASSLEEVYGYTF.

The genes are TRBV7-2 and TRBJ1-4, with D unclear. This CDR3 is 15 amino acids long. V was shortened by 2 bases and J by 4 bases, with 11 bases between the two germline ends. Germline assignment: CDR1 SGHTA and CDR2 FQGNSA. The chain's CDR3 is CASSLWVGSNEKLFF. The CDR3 nucleotides read TGTGCCAGCAGCTTATGGGTAGGGAGTAATGAAAAACTGTTTTTT.